The 18 T cell receptor beta chains below were found in one sample sequenced in a study of T cell clones after liver transplantation (dated by TCRdb to the late 2010s). Preparation of the library involved the immunoSEQ multiplex PCR assay. Not all clones reach the TCRdb copy of this immuneACCESS table, which keeps in-frame sequences only. Checked studies attribute under half of the gap to unresolved V genes and leave the rest unexplained. The sample table contains tens of thousands of clones; only one count was recorded for 75% to 80% of them. In total, the top ten clones hold roughly 35% of the sample. The material was CD8+ T cells from blood, obtained around 54 months after liver transplant. Source of these receptors: a human patient who received a liver transplant. Following a transplant, a fraction of the T cells may be traceable to the graft donor.

This chain's CDR3 is CASSVLRGGKNIQYF. The CDR3 DNA reads TGTGCCAGCAGTGTCCTTCGGGGAGGCAAAAACATTCAGTACTTC. The J gene is TRBJ2-4, the V gene TRBV6-1; D is perhaps TRBD2 (6 bases). Per the germline V gene, CDR1 is MNHNS and CDR2 is SASEGT. CDR3 size: 15 residues. The V gene lost 4 bases and the J gene lost 3 bases, with 13 bases spanning the gap.

The chain employs TRBV5-1 and TRBJ2-1; 8 bases align to TRBD2. The V gene end was trimmed by 0 bases and the J gene end by 4 bases; junction bases not matched to a gene: 9. The CDR3 loop spans 17 amino acids. In germline, CDR1 is SGHRS, CDR2 YFSETQ. Here the CDR3 reads CASSLVPTSEGYNEQFF. In DNA form, the CDR3 reads TGCGCCAGCAGCTTGGTACCGACTAGCGAGGGGTACAATGAGCAGTTCTTC.

This chain joins TRBV9 and TRBJ2-1; D is uncertain. Germline loops: CDR1 SGDLS, CDR2 YYNGEE. The V gene lost 3 bases and the J gene lost 9 bases, with 16 bases spanning the gap. CDR3 length: 14 amino acids. The CDR3 nucleotides are TGTGCCAGCAGCGGAAGTGGGGTGGTAGGTGAGCAGTTCTTC. Translated, it gives CASSGSGVVGEQFF.

There are a few counts of this clone. V and J are TRBV10-1 and TRBJ2-7; 11 nucleotides line up with TRBD1. This CDR3 is 15 amino acids long. The junction had 7 bases not matched to a gene; V was cut back by 3 bases and J by 6 bases. Germline V gene lookup returns CDR1 WNHNN and CDR2 SYGVQD (reference sequence). CDR3 region: CASSEVRTGGGEQYF. CDR3 nucleotide sequence: TGCGCCAGCAGTGAAGTTAGGACAGGGGGCGGCGAGCAGTACTTC.

The rearrangement joins TRBV7-3 to TRBJ2-3; 10 nucleotides match TRBD1. Germline V gene lookup returns CDR1 SGHTA and CDR2 FQGTGA. The junction had 5 bases not matched to a gene; V was cut back by 4 bases and J by 1 base. This CDR3 has 16 residues. As DNA, the CDR3 is TGTGCCAGCAGCTCCCTCGGGACAGGGGGCACAGATACGCAGTATTTT. It yields the protein CASSSLGTGGTDTQYF.

The chain has TRBV7-9 and TRBJ1-5; D gene unclear. V was cut by 1 base and J by 3 bases, with 7 bases left in between. Germline CDR1 is SEHNR and CDR2 is FQNEAQ (reference sequence). CDR3 length: 14 amino acids. CDR3 sequence: CASSLDSANQPQHF. Written as DNA, the CDR3 is TGTGCCAGCAGCTTAGACAGCGCCAATCAGCCCCAGCATTTT.

The genes are TRBV7-8 and TRBJ1-3; D unclear. Trimming took 2 bases from V and 4 from J, leaving 6 bases between them. The germline CDR1 and CDR2 sequences are SGHVS and FQNEAQ. CDR3 length: 13 residues. The CDR3 here is CASSLSEGNTIYF. The CDR3 region has the DNA TGTGCCAGCAGCTTAAGTGAGGGAAACACCATATATTTT.

The genes are TRBV7-3 and TRBJ2-2; no definite D call. Trimming removed 3 bases from V and 4 bases from J, with 6 bases in between. The CDR3 spans 13 residues. Germline loops: CDR1 SGHTA, CDR2 FQGTGA. The CDR3 sequence is CASSFGPTGELFF. DNA for the CDR3: TGTGCCAGCAGCTTTGGGCCCACCGGGGAGCTGTTTTTT.

V and J are TRBV5-4 and TRBJ2-7; a weak D match, TRBD1 (5 bases). The CDR3 is made up of 13 amino acids. Trimming took 2 bases from V and 2 from J, leaving 8 bases between them. The germline gives CDR1 SGHNT, CDR2 YYREEE (reference sequence). In nucleotides, the CDR3 is TGTGCCAGCAGCTTTGGACACCCCTACGAGCAGTACTTC. This codes for CASSFGHPYEQYF.

V gene TRBV15 combines with J gene TRBJ1-1, with D maybe TRBD1 (5 bases). V lost 3 bases to trimming and J lost 4 bases, with 18 bases between them. CDR3 length equals 16 residues. Germline V gene lookup returns CDR1 LNHNV and CDR2 YYDKDF (reference sequence). The CDR3 coding sequence is TGTGCCACCAGCAGTGGAGCAGGGAGGTCGGGCACTGAAGCTTTCTTT. Translating it yields CATSSGAGRSGTEAFF.

The chain combines TRBV27 with TRBJ2-5; tentatively, D is TRBD1 (5 bases). V was pared by 3 bases and J by 5 bases, with 13 bases between. The CDR3 has 14 residues. Per the germline V gene, CDR1 is MNHEY and CDR2 is SMNVEV (reference sequence). For the CDR3, the DNA is TGTGCCAGCAGTTTGAATGGGGCTGATGAGACCCAGTACTTC. Residues: CASSLNGADETQYF.

J is TRBJ1-4 and V is TRBV13, with D hard to call. V was pared by 0 bases and J by 5 bases, with 7 bases between. Germline assignment: CDR1 PRHDT and CDR2 FYEKMQ (reference sequence). This CDR3 is built from 14 residues. CDR3 nucleotides: TGTGCCAGCAGCTTAGGACAGCCGAATGAAAAACTGTTTTTT. It is translated as CASSLGQPNEKLFF.

This clone was counted only a few times. The rearrangement links TRBV27 to TRBJ1-5, with unresolved D. This CDR3 is built from 14 residues. Per germline, CDR1 MNHEY and CDR2 SMNVEV (reference sequence). V was clipped by 3 bases and J by 6 bases, with 12 bases between them. The CDR3 region has the DNA TGTGCCAGCAGTTTTGACGGATTTTCTCAGCCCCAGCATTTT. Translation: CASSFDGFSQPQHF.

This chain connects TRBV19 to TRBJ2-3; D not certain. Looked up from germline, CDR1 is LNHDA and CDR2 is SQIVND (reference sequence). The CDR3 consists of 15 residues. Trimming pared 5 bases from V and 3 bases from J, leaving 15 bases between. The CDR3 sequence is CASSGLESHTDTQYF. The CDR3 DNA sequence: TGTGCCAGTAGTGGCTTAGAGTCCCATACAGATACGCAGTATTTT.

The chain couples TRBV7-8 to TRBJ1-5, with a possible D match to TRBD1 (5 bases). Germline-derived CDR1 and CDR2 are SGHVS and FQNEAQ. The CDR3 runs to 16 residues. The germline V and J ends were trimmed by 1 base and 4 bases, with 14 bases remaining between them. The CDR3 loop reads CASSLVGREVNQPQHF. CDR3 DNA sequence: TGTGCCAGCAGCTTAGTGGGCAGGGAAGTGAATCAGCCCCAGCATTTT. Full variable domain (rest looked up from reference TRBV7-8 and TRBJ1-5): GAGVSQSPRYKVAKRGQDVALRCDPISGHVSLFWYQQALGQGPEFLTYFQNEAQLDKSGLPSDRFFAERPEGSVSTLKIQRTQQEDSAVYLCASSLVGREVNQPQHFGDGTRLSIL.

This sequence joins TRBV28 and TRBJ1-5; no firm D call. Trimming left V 6 bases short and J 1 base short, with 22 bases between. The CDR3 covers 18 residues. Germline CDR1 and CDR2: MDHEN and SYDVKM. In DNA, the CDR3 is TGTGCCAGCAGACCTCTATTAATACTGGGTTCAAGCAATCAGCCCCAGCATTTT. It codes for CASRPLLILGSSNQPQHF.

The gene calls are TRBV6-5 and TRBJ2-7; D is possibly TRBD1 (6 bases). Trimming stripped 2 bases from V and 3 bases from J, with 8 bases between. The CDR3 is made up of 13 amino acids. In germline, CDR1 is MNHEY, CDR2 SVGAGI. CDR3 in amino acids: CASSYGGVYEQYF. The CDR3, as DNA: TGTGCCAGCAGTTACGGGGGCGTCTACGAGCAGTACTTC.

The chain has TRBV9 and TRBJ2-7, with 7 positions matching TRBD1. V lost 4 bases, J lost 5 bases, and 3 bases stayed unmatched. Germline-derived CDR1 and CDR2 are SGDLS and YYNGEE. The CDR3 consists of 12 residues. The CDR3 DNA is TGTGCCAGCAGCCCGGGGACAGACGAGCAGTACTTC. Protein product: CASSPGTDEQYF.